This TCR beta chain was sequenced for a study of T-cell reconstitution after alpha-beta-depleted transplantation in children. General study points: One year post-transplant, T-cell counts and diversity were largely derived from T cells produced anew. There were reportedly several hundred expanded graft clones from which alpha-beta T cells came about two months after transplant. Surviving thymic progenitors and recipient T cells were the source of high TCRbeta diversity at day 60 in some patients.

Using unique molecular identifiers, the investigators prepared the TCRbeta library. One entry per CDR3 protein, called by TCRdb with MiXCR from the PCR reads. Counted here are 6,500 or so distinct CDR3 sequences, around 5.3% occurring once; the ten biggest clones make up 20% to 25%. At least ten counts were recorded for this clonotype. Its specificity is unknown. At one end the junction does not follow the germline gene, possibly because of a read error. Germline V lookup: CDR1 MDHEN, CDR2 SYDVKM. The CDR3 contains 15 residues. The sequence was obtained from a child younger than two who had a stem cell transplant for acute myeloid leukemia, so the T cells may come from the graft donor. This rearrangement joins TRBV28 to TRBJ2-2, with 11 bases identical to TRBD2. Sequencing was performed on PBMCs, mostly from graft donor cells, taken 180 days after TCRalphabeta/CD19-depleted stem cell transplant. The CDR3 protein is CASKGLAANTGELFF. CDR3 nucleotides: TGTGCTAGCAAGGGACTAGCGGCGAACACCGGGGAGCTGTTTTTT.